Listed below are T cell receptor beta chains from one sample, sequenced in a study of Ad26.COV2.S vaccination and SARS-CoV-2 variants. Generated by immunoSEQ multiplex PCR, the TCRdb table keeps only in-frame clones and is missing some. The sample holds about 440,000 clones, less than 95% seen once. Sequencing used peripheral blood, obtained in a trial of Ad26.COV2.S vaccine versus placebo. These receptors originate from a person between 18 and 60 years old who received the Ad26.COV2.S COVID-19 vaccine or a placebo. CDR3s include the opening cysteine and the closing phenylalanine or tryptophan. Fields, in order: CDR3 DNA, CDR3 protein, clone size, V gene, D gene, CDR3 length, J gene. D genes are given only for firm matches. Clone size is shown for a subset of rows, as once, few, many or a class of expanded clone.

TGTGCCAGCAGCTCTCCAGTAGCGGGAGGGCCCAATGAGCAGTTCTTC,CASSSPVAGGPNEQFF,few,TRBV3-1/TRBV3-2,TRBD2,16,TRBJ2-1
TGTGCCAGCAGCCCCAGGGGGGGTCTAGACTCCTACGAGCAGTACTTC,CASSPRGGLDSYEQYF,NA,TRBV5-4,NA,16,TRBJ2-7
TGCGCCAGCAGCCCCGGACAGATATACTACGAGCAGTACTTC,CASSPGQIYYEQYF,NA,TRBV5-1,NA,14,TRBJ2-7
TGCGCCAGCAGCCCCGACAGGGTACCCTATCGGGGCTACACCTTC,CASSPDRVPYRGYTF,NA,TRBV5-1,TRBD1,15,TRBJ1-2
TGTGCCAGCAGCCCCAGCGGGAGTAGCACCGGGGAGCTGTTTTTT,CASSPSGSSTGELFF,NA,TRBV7-3,TRBD2,15,TRBJ2-2
TGTGCCAGCAGCTTGGTCGGCAGTTCGAGCTCTGGGGCCAACGTCCTGACTTTC,CASSLVGSSSSGANVLTF,once,TRBV5-6,NA,18,TRBJ2-6
TGTGCCAGCAGCTTAACTGGCGGGACTTACAATGAGCAGTTCTTC,CASSLTGGTYNEQFF,NA,TRBV7-3,NA,15,TRBJ2-1
TGCGCCAGCAGTCGTGGGACAGCTCCGTCTGGAAACACCATATATTTT,CASSRGTAPSGNTIYF,NA,TRBV4-1,TRBD1,16,TRBJ1-3
TGTGCCAGCAGTTTGACAGGGCGCTCCTACGAGCAGTACTTC,CASSLTGRSYEQYF,NA,TRBV28,TRBD1,14,TRBJ2-7
TGTGCCAGCAGTTTATGGCGGGAGGCCGGGGAGCTGTTTTTT,CASSLWREAGELFF,few,TRBV28,TRBD2,14,TRBJ2-2
TGTGCCAGCCATTCGGGCTACGAGCAGTACTTC,CASHSGYEQYF,NA,TRBV28,NA,11,TRBJ2-7
TGTGCCAGCAGCCAAGGGACTGCGATCGGGGAGCTGTTTTTT,CASSQGTAIGELFF,NA,TRBV3-1/TRBV3-2,NA,14,TRBJ2-2
TGTGCCAGCAGCGCCCGACAGGGTGACGCCGGAAACACCATATATTTT,CASSARQGDAGNTIYF,once,TRBV14,TRBD1,16,TRBJ1-3
TGTGCCAGCACCACAGGGGGTCCTGGCTTGCACGAGCAGTACTTC,CASTTGGPGLHEQYF,NA,TRBV18,TRBD1,15,TRBJ2-7
TGTGCCAGCAGCCAACTACTAGCGGGGACCTACGAGCAGTACTTC,CASSQLLAGTYEQYF,NA,TRBV14,TRBD2,15,TRBJ2-7
TGTGCCAGCACCCCCTCGGGACGCGGGAATGAAAAACTGTTTTTT,CASTPSGRGNEKLFF,NA,TRBV7-9,NA,15,TRBJ1-4
TGTGCCAGCAACCCGTCCGGATCTACTAATGAAAAACTGTTTTTT,CASNPSGSTNEKLFF,NA,TRBV9,NA,15,TRBJ1-4
TGTGCCAGCAGCTTCCGGGGACTAGGGGAGCAGTACTTC,CASSFRGLGEQYF,few,TRBV7-9,TRBD2,13,TRBJ2-7
TGTGCCAGCAGCTTGGGGGCTCGCAGCGGGGCCGGGGAGCTGTTTTTT,CASSLGARSGAGELFF,NA,TRBV5-5,TRBD2,16,TRBJ2-2
TGTGCCAGCAGCTTGGGACGGTTATACAATGAGCAGTTCTTC,CASSLGRLYNEQFF,NA,TRBV5-6,NA,14,TRBJ2-1